This TCR beta chain was profiled in a study of shared clonotypes between healthy human individuals. Study in general: Each donor had three CD4 naive, three CD4 memory, two CD8 naive and one CD8 memory plate.

The germline V and J ends were trimmed by 5 bases and 2 bases, with 8 bases remaining between them. Germline V gives CDR1 SEHNR, CDR2 FQNEAQ (reference sequence). CDR3 length equals 13 residues. Sequenced by immunoSEQ multiplex PCR; TCRdb stores in-frame clones only, minus some. Found here are 950,000 to 1,100,000 clones, approximately 70% of them singletons; the top ten hold over 1.3%. Material for sequencing was memory CD4+ T cells sorted from blood. Subset: CD45RA-negative fraction. The genes are TRBV7-9 and TRBJ2-3; D gene unclear. The sequence was obtained from a man aged 18 to 29 in good health. In DNA, the CDR3 is TGTGCCAGCAGCCCTTACAACACAGATACGCAGTATTTT. Protein: CASSPYNTDTQYF. Based on the CDR3 plus reference TRBV7-9 and TRBJ2-3, the full variable domain is DTGVSQNPRHKITKRGQNVTFRCDPISEHNRLYWYRQTLGQGPEFLTYFQNEAQLEKSRLLSDRFSAERPKGSFSTLEIQRTEQGDSAMYLCASSPYNTDTQYFGPGTRLTVL.